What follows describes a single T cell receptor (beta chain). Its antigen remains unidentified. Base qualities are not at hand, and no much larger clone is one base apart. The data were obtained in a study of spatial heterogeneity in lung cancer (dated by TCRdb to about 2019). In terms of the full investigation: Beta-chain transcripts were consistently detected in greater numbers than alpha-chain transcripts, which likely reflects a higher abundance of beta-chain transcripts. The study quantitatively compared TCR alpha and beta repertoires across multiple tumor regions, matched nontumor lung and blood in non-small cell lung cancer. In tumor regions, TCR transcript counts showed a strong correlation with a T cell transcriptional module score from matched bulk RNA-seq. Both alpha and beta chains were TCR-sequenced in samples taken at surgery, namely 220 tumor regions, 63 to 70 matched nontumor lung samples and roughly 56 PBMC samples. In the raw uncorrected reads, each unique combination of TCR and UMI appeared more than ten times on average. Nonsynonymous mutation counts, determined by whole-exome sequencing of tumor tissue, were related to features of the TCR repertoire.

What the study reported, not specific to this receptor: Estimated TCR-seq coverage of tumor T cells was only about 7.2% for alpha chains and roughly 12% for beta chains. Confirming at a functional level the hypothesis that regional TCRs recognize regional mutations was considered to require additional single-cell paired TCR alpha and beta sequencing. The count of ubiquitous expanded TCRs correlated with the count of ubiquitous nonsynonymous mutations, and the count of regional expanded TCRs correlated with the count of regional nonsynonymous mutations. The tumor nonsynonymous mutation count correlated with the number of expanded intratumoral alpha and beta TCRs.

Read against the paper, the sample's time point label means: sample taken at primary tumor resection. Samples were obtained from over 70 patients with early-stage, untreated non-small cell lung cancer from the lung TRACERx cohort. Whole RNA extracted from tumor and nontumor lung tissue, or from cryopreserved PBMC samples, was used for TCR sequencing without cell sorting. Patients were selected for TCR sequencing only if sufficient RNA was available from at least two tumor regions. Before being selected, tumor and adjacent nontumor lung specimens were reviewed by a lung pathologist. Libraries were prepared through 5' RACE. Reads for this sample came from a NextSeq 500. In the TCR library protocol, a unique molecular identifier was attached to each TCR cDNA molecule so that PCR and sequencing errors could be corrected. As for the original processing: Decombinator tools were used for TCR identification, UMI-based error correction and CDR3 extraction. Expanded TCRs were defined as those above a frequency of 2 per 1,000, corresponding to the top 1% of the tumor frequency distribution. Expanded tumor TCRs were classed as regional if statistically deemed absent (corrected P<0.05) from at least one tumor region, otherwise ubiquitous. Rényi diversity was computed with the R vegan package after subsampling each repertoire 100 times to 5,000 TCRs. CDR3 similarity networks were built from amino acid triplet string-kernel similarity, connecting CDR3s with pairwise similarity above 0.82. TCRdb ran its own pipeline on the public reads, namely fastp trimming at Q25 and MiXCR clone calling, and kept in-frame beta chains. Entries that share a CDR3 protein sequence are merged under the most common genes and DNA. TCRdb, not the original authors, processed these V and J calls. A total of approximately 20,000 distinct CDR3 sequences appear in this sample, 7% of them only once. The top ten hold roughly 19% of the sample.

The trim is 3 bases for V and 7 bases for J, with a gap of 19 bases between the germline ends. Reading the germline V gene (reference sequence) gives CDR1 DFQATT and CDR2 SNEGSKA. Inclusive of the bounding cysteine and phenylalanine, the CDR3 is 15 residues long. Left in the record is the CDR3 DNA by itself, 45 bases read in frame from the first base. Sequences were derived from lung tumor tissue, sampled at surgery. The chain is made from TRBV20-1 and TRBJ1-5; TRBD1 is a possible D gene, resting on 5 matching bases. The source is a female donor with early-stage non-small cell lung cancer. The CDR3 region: CSASAGGGREQPQHF. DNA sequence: TGCAGTGCTAGCGCCGGTGGCGGCAGGGAACAGCCCCAGCATTTT.